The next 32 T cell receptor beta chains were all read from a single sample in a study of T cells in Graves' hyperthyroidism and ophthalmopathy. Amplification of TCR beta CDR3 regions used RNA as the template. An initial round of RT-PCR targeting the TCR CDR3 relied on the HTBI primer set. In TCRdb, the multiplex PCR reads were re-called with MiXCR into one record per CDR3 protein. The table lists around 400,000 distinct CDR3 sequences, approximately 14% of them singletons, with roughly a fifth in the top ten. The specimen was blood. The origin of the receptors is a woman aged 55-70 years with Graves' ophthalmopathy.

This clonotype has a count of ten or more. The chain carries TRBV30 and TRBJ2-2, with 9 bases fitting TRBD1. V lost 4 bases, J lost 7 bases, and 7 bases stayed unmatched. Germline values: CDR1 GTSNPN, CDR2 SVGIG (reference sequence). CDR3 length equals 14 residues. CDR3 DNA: TGTGCCTGGAACGTACAGGGGGCAGGCGGGGAGCTGTTTTTT. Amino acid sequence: CAWNVQGAGGELFF.

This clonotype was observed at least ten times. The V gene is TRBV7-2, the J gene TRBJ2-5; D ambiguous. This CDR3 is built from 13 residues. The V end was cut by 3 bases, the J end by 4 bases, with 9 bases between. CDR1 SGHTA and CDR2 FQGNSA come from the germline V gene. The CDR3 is CASSLVAAETQYF. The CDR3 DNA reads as TGTGCCAGCAGCTTGGTAGCAGCAGAGACCCAGTACTTC.

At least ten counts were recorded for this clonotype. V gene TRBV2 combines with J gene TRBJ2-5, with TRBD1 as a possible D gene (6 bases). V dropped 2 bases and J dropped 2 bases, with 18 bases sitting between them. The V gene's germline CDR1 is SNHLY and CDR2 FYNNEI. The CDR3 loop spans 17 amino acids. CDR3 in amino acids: CASSENGVGAAQETQYF. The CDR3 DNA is TGTGCCAGCAGTGAAAACGGGGTGGGGGCAGCTCAAGAGACCCAGTACTTC.

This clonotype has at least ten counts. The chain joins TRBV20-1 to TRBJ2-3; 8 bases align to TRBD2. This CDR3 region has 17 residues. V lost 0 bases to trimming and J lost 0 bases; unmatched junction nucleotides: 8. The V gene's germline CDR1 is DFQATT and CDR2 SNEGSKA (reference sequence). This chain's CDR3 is CSARDSGGSSSTDTQYF. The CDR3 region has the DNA TGCAGTGCTAGAGACAGCGGGGGATCTTCTAGCACAGATACGCAGTATTTT.

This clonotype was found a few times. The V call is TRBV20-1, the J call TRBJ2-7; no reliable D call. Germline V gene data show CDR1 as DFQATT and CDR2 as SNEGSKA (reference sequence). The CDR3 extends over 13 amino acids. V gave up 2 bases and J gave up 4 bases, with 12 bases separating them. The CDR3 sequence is CSARPTAAYEQYF. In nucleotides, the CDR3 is TGCAGTGCTAGACCCACGGCAGCTTACGAGCAGTACTTC.

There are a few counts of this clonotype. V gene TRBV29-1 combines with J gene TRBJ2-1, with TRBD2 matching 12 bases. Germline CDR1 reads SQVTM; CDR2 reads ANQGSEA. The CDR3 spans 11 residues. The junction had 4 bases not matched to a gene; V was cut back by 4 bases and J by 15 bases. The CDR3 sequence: CSVVTSGRLFF. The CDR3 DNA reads TGCAGCGTTGTTACTAGCGGGAGGCTGTTCTTC.

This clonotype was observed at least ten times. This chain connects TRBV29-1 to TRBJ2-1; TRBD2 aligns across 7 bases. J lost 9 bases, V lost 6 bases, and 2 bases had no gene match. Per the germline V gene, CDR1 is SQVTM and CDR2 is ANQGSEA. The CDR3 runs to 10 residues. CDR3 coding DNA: TGCAGCGTCAGACTAGCTGAGCAGTTCTTC. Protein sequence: CSVRLAEQFF.

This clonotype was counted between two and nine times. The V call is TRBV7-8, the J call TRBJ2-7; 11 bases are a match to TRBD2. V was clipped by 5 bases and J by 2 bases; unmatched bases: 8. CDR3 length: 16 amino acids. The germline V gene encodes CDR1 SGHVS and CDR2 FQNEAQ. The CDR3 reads CASSTSLAGDPYEQYF. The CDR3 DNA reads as TGTGCCAGCAGCACGTCACTAGCGGGGGACCCCTACGAGCAGTACTTC.

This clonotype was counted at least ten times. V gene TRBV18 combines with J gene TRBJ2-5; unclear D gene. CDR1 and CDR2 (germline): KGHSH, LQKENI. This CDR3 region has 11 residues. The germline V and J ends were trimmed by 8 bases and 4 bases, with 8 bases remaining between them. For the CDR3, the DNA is TGTGCCAGCAGCCCTGGAGAGACCCAGTACTTC. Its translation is CASSPGETQYF.

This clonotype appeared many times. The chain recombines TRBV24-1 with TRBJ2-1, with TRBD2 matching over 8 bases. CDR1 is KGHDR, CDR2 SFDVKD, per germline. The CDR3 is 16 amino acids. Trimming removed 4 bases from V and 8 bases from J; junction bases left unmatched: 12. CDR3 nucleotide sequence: TGTGCCACCAGTGACTCCGGGACTAGTGAGTCCGATGAGCAGTTCTTC. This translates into CATSDSGTSESDEQFF.

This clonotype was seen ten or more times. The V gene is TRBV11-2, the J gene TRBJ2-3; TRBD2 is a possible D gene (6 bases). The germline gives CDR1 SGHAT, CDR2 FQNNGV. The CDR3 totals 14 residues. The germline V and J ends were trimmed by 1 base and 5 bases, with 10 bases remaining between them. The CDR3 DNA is TGTGCCAGCAGCTTAGCGGGAGCAATAGATACGCAGTATTTT. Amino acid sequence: CASSLAGAIDTQYF.

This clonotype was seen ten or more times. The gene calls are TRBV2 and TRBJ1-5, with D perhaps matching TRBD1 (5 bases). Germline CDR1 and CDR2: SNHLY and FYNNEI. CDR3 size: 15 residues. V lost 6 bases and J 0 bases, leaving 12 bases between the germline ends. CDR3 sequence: CASSADMYSNQPQHF. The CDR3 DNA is TGTGCCAGCAGCGCGGACATGTATAGCAATCAGCCCCAGCATTTT.

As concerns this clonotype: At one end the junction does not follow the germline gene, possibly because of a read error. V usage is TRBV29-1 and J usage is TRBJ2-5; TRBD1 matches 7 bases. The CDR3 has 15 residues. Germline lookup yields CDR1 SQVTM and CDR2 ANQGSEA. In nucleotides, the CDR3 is TGCAGCGTTGAAGACCTCCCGGGACAGCAAGCGACCCAGTACTTC. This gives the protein CSVEDLPGQQATQYF.

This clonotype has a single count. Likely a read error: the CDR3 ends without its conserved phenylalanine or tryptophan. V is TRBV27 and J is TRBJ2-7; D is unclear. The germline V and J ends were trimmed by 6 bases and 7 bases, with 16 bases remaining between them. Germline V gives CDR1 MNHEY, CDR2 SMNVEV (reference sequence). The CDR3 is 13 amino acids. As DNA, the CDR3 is TGTGCCAGCAGCTACTCTTCGATGGGGGAGCAGTACCTC. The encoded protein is CASSYSSMGEQYL.

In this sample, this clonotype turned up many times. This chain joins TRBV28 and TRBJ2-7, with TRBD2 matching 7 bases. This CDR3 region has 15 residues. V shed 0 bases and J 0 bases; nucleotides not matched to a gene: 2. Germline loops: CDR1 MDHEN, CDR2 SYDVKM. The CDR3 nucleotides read TGTGCCAGCAGTTTATGGCCTAGCGGCTCCTACGAGCAGTACTTC. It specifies CASSLWPSGSYEQYF.

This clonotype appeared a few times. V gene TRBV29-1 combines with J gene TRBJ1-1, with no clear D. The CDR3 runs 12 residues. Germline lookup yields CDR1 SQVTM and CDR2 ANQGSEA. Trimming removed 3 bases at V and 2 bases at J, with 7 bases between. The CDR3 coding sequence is TGCAGCGTTGACGTCTTAAACACTGAAGCTTTCTTT. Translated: CSVDVLNTEAFF.

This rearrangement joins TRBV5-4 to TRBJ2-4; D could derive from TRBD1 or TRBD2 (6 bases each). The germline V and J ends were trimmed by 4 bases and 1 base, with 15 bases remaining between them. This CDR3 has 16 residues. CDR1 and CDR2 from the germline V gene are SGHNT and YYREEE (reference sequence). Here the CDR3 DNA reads TGTGCCAGCAGCGTGACAGGTGGGGGGGCCAAAAACATTCAGTACTTC. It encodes CASSVTGGGAKNIQYF.

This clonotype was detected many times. The CDR3, as DNA: TGTGCCAGCAGCTCCATGGACACCACCTTCGGGGCCCAGTACTTC. Its protein is CASSSMDTTFGAQYF. The genes are TRBV7-9 and TRBJ2-5; TRBD1 or TRBD2 may be the D gene (5 bases each). Trimming cost V 4 bases and J 9 bases, with 21 bases left between them. The germline gives CDR1 SEHNR, CDR2 FQNEAQ (reference sequence). This CDR3 contains 15 residues.

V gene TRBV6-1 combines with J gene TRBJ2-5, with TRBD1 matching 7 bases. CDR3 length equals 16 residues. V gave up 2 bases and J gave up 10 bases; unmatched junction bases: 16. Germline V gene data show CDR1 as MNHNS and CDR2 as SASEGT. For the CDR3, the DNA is TGTGCCAGCAGTGAATTAGTTAGGGGGCGCCGTGAAGACCAGTACTTC. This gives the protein CASSELVRGRREDQYF.

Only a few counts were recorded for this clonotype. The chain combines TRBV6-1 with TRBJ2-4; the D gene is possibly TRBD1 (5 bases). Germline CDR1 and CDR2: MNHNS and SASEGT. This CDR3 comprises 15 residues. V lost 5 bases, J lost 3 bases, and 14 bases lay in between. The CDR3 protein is CASSSSTELKNIQYF. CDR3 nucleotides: TGTGCCAGCAGTTCGTCGACAGAACTCAAAAACATTCAGTACTTC.

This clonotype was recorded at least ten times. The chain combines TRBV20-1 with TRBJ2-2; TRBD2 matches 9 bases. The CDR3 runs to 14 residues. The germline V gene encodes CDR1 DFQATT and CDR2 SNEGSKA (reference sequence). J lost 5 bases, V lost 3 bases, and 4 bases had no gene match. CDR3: CSARTSGFTGELFF. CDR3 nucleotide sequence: TGCAGTGCTAGGACTAGCGGATTTACCGGGGAGCTGTTTTTT.

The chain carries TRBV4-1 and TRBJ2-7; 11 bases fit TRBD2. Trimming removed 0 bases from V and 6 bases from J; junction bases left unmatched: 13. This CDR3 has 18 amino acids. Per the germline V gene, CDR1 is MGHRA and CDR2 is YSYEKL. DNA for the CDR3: TGCGCCAGCAGCCAAGATCAGGCTTTTAGCGGGAGGGACGGCGAGCAGTACTTC. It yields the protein CASSQDQAFSGRDGEQYF.

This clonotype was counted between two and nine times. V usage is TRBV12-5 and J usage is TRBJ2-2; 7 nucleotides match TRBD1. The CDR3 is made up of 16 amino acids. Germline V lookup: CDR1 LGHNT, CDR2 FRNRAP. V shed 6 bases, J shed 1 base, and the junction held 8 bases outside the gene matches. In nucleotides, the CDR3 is TGTGCTAGTGGGTCCCCGACAGGGCGGAACACCGGGGAGCTGTTTTTT. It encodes CASGSPTGRNTGELFF.

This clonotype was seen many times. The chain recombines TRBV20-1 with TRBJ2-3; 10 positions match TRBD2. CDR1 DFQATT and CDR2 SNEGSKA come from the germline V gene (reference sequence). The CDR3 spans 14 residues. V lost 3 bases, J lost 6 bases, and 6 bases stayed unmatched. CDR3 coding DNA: TGCAGTGCTAGGGTAGCGGGAGGTTGGGATACGCAGTATTTT. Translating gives CSARVAGGWDTQYF.

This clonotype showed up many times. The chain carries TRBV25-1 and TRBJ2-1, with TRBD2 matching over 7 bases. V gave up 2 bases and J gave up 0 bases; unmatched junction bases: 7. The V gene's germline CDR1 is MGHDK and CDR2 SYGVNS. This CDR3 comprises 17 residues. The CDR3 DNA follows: TGTGCCAGCAGTGAACCCTTGGGGGGGAGCTCCTACAATGAGCAGTTCTTC. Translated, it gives CASSEPLGGSSYNEQFF.

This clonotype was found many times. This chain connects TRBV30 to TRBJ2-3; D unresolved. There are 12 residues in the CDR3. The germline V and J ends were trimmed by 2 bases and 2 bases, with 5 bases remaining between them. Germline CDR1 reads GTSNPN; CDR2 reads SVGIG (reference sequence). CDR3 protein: CAWSLDTDTQYF. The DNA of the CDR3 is TGTGCCTGGAGTCTAGACACAGATACGCAGTATTTT. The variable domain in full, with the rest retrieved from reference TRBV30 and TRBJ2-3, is SQTIHQWPATLVQPVGSPLSLECTVEGTSNPNLYWYRQAAGRGLQLLFYSVGIGQISSEVPQNLSASRPQDRQFILSSKKLLLSDSGFYLCAWSLDTDTQYFGPGTRLTVL.

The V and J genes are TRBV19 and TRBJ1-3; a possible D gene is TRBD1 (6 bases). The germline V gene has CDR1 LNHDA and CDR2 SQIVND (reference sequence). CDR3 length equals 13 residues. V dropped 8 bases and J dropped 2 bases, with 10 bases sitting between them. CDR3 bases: TGTGCCAGTTCCGGGACAACTGGAAACACCATATATTTT. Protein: CASSGTTGNTIYF.

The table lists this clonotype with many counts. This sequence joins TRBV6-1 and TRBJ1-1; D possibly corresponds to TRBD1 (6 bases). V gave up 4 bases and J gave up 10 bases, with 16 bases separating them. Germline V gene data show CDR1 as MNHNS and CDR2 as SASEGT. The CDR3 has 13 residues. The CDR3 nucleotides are TGTGCCAGCAGTGTTGGGGGCGCGGATCGAGCTTTCTTT. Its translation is CASSVGGADRAFF.

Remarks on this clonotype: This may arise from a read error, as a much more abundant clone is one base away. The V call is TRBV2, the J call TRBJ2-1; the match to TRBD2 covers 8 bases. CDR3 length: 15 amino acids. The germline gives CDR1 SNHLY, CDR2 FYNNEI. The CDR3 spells CASRETGGPGNEQLF. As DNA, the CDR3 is TGTGCCAGCAGGGAAACGGGAGGGCCAGGTAATGAGCAGCTCTTC.

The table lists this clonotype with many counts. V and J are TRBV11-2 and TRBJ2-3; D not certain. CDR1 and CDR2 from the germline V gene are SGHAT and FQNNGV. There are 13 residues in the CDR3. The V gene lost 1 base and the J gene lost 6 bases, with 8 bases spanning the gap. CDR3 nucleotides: TGTGCCAGCAGCTTAGTCCGGGCTGATACGCAGTATTTT. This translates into CASSLVRADTQYF.

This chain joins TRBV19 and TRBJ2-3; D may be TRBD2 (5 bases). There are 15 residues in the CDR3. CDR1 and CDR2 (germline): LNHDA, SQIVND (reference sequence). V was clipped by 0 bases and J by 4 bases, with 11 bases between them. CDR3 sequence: CASSIDDTRADTQYF. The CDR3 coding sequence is TGTGCCAGTAGTATAGACGACACTAGAGCAGATACGCAGTATTTT.

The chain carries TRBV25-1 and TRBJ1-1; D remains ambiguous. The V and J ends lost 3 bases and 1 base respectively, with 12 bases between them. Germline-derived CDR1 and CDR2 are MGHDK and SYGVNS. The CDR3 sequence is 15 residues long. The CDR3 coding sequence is TGTGCCAGCAGTGATCCGGGAGAGGGGAACACTGAAGCTTTCTTT. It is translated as CASSDPGEGNTEAFF.